This is a list of T cell receptor beta chains from one sample in a study of blood T cells in healthy people across ages. TCRdb redid the calling of the 5' RACE reads with MiXCR, one entry per CDR3 protein. The data contain about 1.1 million distinct CDR3 sequences, more than 30% of them singletons. The sequenced material came from blood. The source of these receptors is a young man in good health. The CDR3 runs from the conserved cysteine through the conserved F or W. The order of the fields is D gene, V gene, CDR3 length, clone size, J gene, CDR3 protein, CDR3 DNA. The D gene is left open where the match is weak. Some rows mark clone size as missing; the rest say once, few, many or name a class of expanded clone.

>-|TRBV25-1|14|-|TRBJ2-5
CASSETGGLETQYF
TGTGCCAGCAGTGAGACGGGGGGCTTAGAGACCCAGTACTTC
>-|TRBV4-2|13|-|TRBJ2-3
CASGGHSTDTQYF
TGTGCCAGCGGAGGGCATAGCACAGATACGCAGTATTTT
>TRBD1|TRBV12-3/TRBV12-4|15|many|TRBJ1-5
CASSPTGSSNQPQHF
TGTGCCAGCAGTCCGACAGGGTCTAGCAATCAGCCCCAGCATTTT
>TRBD1|TRBV9|13|-|TRBJ1-1
CASSGTGVAEAFF
TGTGCCAGCAGCGGGACAGGGGTCGCTGAAGCTTTCTTT
>-|TRBV6-5|13|few|TRBJ2-5
CASSSVRTETQYF
TGTGCCAGCAGTTCGGTCAGGACAGAGACCCAGTACTTC
>-|TRBV29-1|13|-|TRBJ2-5
CSVERAGLETQYF
TGCAGCGTTGAACGGGCCGGGTTAGAGACCCAGTACTTC
>-|TRBV28|12|few|TRBJ1-5
CASRVSNQPQHF
TGTGCCAGCAGGGTTAGCAATCAGCCCCAGCATTTT
>-|TRBV12-3/TRBV12-4|12|-|TRBJ2-7
CASSRGPYEQYF
TGTGCCAGCAGCCGTGGCCCTTACGAGCAGTACTTC
>-|TRBV12-3/TRBV12-4|13|-|TRBJ1-5
CASMSQGDHPQHF
TGTGCCAGCATGTCACAAGGGGACCACCCCCAGCATTTT
>-|TRBV4-1|15|few|TRBJ1-5
CASSQAGFGNQPQHF
TGCGCCAGCAGCCAAGCGGGATTCGGGAATCAGCCCCAGCATTTT
>TRBD1|TRBV5-5|16|-|TRBJ1-2
CASSLDSRDRDYGYTF
TGTGCCAGCAGCTTGGATTCCCGGGACAGGGACTATGGCTACACCTTC
>-|TRBV7-9|13|-|TRBJ1-5
CASSFSGDQPQHF
TGTGCCAGCAGCTTCTCAGGAGATCAGCCCCAGCATTTT
>TRBD1|TRBV20-1|15|-|TRBJ1-2
CSASQTGAPNYGYTF
TGCAGTGCTAGTCAGACAGGGGCGCCTAACTATGGCTACACCTTC
>TRBD1|TRBV4-1|15|-|TRBJ2-1
CASSQEDRSYNEQFF
TGCGCCAGCAGCCAAGAGGACAGGAGTTACAATGAGCAGTTCTTC
>-|TRBV27|14|once|TRBJ2-1
CASSLSSARDEQFF
TGTGCCAGCAGTTTATCGTCCGCGAGGGATGAGCAGTTCTTC
>-|TRBV25-1|12|-|TRBJ2-7
CASRVTSYEQYF
TGTGCCAGCAGGGTGACAAGCTACGAGCAGTACTTC
>-|TRBV5-6|16|-|TRBJ2-4
CASSLDRVIAKNIQYF
TGTGCCAGCAGCTTGGACAGGGTCATAGCCAAAAACATTCAGTACTTC
>-|TRBV20-1|14|few|TRBJ2-1
CSARGSVLYNEQFF
TGCAGTGCTCGCGGGTCAGTCCTCTACAATGAGCAGTTCTTC
>-|TRBV3-1|14|-|TRBJ2-2
CASSQMGDDGELFF
TGTGCCAGCAGCCAAATGGGGGATGACGGGGAGCTGTTTTTT
>-|TRBV27|11|-|TRBJ1-3
CASALGDTIYF
TGTGCCAGCGCCCTGGGTGACACCATATATTTT
>TRBD1|TRBV7-3|16|few|TRBJ2-1
CASSSRGRQGPNEQFF
TGTGCCAGCAGCTCAAGGGGGCGACAGGGTCCAAATGAGCAGTTCTTC